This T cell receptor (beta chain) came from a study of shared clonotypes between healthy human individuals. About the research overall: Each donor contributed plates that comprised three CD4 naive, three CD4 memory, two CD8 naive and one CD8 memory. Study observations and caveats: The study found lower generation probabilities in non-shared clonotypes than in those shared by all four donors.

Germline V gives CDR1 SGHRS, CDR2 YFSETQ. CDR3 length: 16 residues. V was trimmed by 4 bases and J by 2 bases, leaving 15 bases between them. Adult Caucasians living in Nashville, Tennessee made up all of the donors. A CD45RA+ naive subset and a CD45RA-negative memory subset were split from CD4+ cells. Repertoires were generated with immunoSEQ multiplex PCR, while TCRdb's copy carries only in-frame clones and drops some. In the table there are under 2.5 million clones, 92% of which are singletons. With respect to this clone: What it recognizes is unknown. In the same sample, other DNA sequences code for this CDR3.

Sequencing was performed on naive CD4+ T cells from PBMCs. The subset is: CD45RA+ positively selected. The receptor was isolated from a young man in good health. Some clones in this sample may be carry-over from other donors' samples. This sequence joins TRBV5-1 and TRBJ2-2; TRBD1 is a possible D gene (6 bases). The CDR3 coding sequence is TGCGCCAGCAGCCTAGGGACATCAACAAACACCGGGGAGCTGTTTTTT. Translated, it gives CASSLGTSTNTGELFF.